This T cell receptor beta chain comes out of a study of blood T cell repertoires in COVID-19. Sequencing was performed with immunoSEQ multiplex PCR; in TCRdb, only in-frame clones are kept and a portion is missing. The repertoire includes approximately 100,000 clones, about 86% of them detected once, and 2.7% sits in the top ten. The sequence derives from a woman aged 50 to 65 who had recovered from COVID-19. Specimen: PBMCs or T cells enriched from blood (not recorded which).

The CDR3 DNA sequence: TGTGCCAGCAGCATATGGACAGGTGAAAAACTGTTTTTT. It encodes CASSIWTGEKLFF. V is TRBV5-4 and J is TRBJ1-4, with TRBD1 matching 7 bases. Per germline, CDR1 SGHNT and CDR2 YYREEE (reference sequence). The J segment lost 7 bases and the V segment lost 4 bases, leaving 4 bases of the junction unmatched. The CDR3 extends over 13 amino acids.